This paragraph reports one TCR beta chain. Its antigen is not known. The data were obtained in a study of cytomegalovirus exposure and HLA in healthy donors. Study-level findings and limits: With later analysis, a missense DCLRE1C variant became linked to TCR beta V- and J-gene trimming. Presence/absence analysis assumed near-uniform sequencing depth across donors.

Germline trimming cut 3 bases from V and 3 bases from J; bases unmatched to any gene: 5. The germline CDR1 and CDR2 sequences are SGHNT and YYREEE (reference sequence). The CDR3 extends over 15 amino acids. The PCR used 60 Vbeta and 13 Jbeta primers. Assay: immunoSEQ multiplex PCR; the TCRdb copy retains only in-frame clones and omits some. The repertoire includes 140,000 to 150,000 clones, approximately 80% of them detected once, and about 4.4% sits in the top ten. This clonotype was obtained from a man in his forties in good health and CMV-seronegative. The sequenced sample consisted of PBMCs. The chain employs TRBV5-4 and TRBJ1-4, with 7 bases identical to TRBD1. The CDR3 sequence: CASSSHRGSNEKLFF. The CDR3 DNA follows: TGTGCCAGCAGCTCTCACAGGGGCTCTAATGAAAAACTGTTTTTT.